This T cell receptor delta chain is from a study of Vδ1+ human thymocytes. Whole-study results and caveats: In the thymus, TRG and TRD repertoires looked highly polyclonal with Gaussian CDR3 lengths. Donors shared many TRG clonotypes but few TRD clonotypes. Despite high sort purity, 20% to 25% of thymic T cell receptor delta sequences were Vdelta2.

RNA was extracted from the cells and then reverse transcribed. Pooled V-gene forward primers with one constant-region reverse primer generated the CDR3 amplicons by multiplex PCR. TCRdb reanalysed the multiplex PCR reads via CATT. The table shows roughly 56,000 delta-chain clones, with approximately 15% occurring only once. The germline V gene encodes CDR1 GEAIGNYY and CDR2 EKD. This CDR3 is 13 amino acids long. The J segment lost 11 bases and the V segment lost 0 bases, leaving 8 bases of the junction unmatched. In regard to this clone: The antigen remains unidentified.

What was sequenced was Vdelta1+ gamma-delta thymocytes from the thymus. Subset noted: FACS-sorted CD3+ TCRalphabeta- TCRVdelta1+ TCRVdelta2- thymocytes. The receptor comes from a girl under three years old who had congenital heart surgery. This chain links TRDV2 with TRDJ1; 7 bases line up with TRDD3. DNA of the CDR3: TGTGCCTGTGACACCGTACTGGGGTCCGGCCTCATCTTT. It specifies CACDTVLGSGLIF.